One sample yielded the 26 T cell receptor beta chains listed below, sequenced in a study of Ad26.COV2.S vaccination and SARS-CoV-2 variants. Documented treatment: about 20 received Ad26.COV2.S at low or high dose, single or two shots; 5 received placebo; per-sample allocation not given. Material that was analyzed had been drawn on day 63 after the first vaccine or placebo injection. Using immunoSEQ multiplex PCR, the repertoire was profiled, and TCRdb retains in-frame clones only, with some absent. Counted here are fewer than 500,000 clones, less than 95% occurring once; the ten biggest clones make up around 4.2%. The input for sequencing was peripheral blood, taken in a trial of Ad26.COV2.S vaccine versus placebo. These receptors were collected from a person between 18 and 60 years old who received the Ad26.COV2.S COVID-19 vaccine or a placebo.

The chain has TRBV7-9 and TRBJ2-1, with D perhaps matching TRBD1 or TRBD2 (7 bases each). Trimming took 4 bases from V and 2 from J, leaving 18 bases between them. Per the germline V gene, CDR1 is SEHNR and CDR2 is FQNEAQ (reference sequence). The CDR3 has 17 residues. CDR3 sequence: CASSSRGGGRAYNEQFF. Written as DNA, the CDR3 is TGTGCCAGCAGCTCCAGGGGGGGCGGGAGAGCCTACAATGAGCAGTTCTTC.

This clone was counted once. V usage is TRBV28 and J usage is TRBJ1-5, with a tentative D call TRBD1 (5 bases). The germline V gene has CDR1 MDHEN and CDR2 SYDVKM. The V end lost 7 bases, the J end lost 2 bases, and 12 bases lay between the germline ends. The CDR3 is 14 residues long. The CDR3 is CASIPMGGNQPQHF. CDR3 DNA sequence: TGTGCCAGCATCCCTATGGGGGGCAATCAGCCCCAGCATTTT. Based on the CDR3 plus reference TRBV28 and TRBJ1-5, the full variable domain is DVKVTQSSRYLVKRTGEKVFLECVQDMDHENMFWYRQDPGLGLRLIYFSYDVKMKEKGDIPEGYSVSREKKERFSLILESASTNQTSMYLCASIPMGGNQPQHFGDGTRLSIL.

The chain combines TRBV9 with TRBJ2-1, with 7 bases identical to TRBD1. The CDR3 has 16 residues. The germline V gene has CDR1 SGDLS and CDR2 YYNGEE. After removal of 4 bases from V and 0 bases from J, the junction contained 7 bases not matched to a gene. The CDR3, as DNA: TGTGCCAGCAGCCCTCCGACAGGGAGCTCCTACAATGAGCAGTTCTTC. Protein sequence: CASSPPTGSSYNEQFF.

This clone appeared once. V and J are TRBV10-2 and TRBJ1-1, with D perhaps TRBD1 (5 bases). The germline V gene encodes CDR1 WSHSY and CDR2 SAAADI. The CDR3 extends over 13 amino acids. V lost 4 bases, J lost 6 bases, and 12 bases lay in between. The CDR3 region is CASSAGVFAEAFF. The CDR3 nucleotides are TGCGCCAGCAGTGCGGGGGTATTCGCTGAAGCTTTCTTT.

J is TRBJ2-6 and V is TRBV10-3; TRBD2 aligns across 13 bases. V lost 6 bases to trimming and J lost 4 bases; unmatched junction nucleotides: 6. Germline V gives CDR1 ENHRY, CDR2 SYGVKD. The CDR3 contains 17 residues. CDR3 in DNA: TGTGCCATCAGGGGGACTAGCGGGACCGGCGGGGCCAACGTCCTGACTTTC. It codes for CAIRGTSGTGGANVLTF.

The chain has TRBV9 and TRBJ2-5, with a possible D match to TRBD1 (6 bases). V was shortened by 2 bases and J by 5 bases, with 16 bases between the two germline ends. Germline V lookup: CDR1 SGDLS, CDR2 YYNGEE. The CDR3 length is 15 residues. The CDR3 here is CASSVAPGVGETQYF. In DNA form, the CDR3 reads TGTGCCAGCAGCGTCGCCCCAGGGGTTGGGGAGACCCAGTACTTC.

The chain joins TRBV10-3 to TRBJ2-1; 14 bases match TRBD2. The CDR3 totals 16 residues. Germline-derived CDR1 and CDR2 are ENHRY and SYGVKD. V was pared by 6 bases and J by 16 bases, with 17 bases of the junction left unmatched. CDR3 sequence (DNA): TGTGCCATCAGAGAAAATACCTCTGGACTAGCGGGAGGAGGCTTCTTC. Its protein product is CAIRENTSGLAGGGFF.

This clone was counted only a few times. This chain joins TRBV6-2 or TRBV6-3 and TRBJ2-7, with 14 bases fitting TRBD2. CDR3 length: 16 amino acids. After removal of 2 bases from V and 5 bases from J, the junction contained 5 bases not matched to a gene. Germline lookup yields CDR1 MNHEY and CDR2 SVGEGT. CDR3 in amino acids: CASSYGTSGSYHEQYF. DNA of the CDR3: TGTGCCAGCAGTTACGGGACTAGCGGGAGTTACCACGAGCAGTACTTC.

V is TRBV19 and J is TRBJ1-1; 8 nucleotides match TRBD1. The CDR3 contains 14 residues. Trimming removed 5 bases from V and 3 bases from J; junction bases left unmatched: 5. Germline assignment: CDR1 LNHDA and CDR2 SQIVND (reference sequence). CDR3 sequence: CASSLPTGDTEAFF. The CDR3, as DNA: TGTGCCAGTAGTCTTCCGACAGGGGACACTGAAGCTTTCTTT.

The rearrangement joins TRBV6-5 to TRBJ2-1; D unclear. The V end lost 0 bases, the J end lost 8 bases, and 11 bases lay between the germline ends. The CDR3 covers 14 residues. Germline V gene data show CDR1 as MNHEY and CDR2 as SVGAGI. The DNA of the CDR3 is TGTGCCAGCAGTTACTCGGCTATTTGGTATGAGCAGTTCTTC. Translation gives CASSYSAIWYEQFF.

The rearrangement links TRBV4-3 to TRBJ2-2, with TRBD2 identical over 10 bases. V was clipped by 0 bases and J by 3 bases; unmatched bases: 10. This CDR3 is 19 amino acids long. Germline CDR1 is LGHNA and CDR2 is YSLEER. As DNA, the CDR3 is TGCGCCAGCAGCCAAGATTACCCGTGGACTAGCGGCTACACCGGGGAGCTGTTTTTT. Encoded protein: CASSQDYPWTSGYTGELFF.

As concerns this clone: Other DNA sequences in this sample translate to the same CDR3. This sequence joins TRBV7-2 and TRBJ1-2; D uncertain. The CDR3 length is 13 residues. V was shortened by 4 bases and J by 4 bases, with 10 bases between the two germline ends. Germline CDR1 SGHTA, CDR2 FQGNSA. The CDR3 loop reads CASSYTGGYGYTF. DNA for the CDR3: TGTGCCAGCAGCTACACTGGTGGCTATGGCTACACCTTC.

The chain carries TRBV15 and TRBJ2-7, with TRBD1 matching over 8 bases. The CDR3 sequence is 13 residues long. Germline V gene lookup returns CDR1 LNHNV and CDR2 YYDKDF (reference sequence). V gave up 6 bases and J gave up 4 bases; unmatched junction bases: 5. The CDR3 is CATRQGAEYEQYF. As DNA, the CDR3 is TGTGCCACCAGGCAGGGGGCTGAGTACGAGCAGTACTTC. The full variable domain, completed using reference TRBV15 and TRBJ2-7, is DAMVIQNPRYQVTQFGKPVTLSCSQTLNHNVMYWYQQKSSQAPKLLFHYYDKDFNNEADTPDNFQSRRPNTSFCFLDIRSPGLGDTAMYLCATRQGAEYEQYFGPGTRLTVT.

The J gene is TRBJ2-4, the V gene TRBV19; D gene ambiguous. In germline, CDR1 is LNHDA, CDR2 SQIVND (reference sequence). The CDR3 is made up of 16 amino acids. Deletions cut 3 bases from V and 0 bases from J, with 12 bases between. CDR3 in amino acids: CASSIQRTGAKNIQYF. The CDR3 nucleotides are TGTGCCAGTAGTATCCAGCGCACGGGAGCCAAAAACATTCAGTACTTC.

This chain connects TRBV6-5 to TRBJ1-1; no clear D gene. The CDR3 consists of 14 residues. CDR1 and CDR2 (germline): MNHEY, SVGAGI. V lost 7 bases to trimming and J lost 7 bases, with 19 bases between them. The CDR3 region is CASTFKPRRGEAFF. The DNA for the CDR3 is TGTGCCAGCACCTTCAAGCCAAGGCGAGGTGAAGCTTTCTTT.

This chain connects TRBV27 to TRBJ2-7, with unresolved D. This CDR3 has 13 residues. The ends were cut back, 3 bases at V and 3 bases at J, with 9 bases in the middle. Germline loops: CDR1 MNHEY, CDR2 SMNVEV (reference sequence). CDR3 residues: CASSLSRNYEQYF. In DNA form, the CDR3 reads TGTGCCAGCAGTTTGTCCAGGAACTACGAGCAGTACTTC.

Here the CDR3 reads CAWSVDSSYEQYF. The DNA for the CDR3 is TGTGCCTGGAGTGTAGACTCCTCCTACGAGCAGTACTTC. The chain has TRBV30 and TRBJ2-7, with unresolved D. The CDR3 spans 13 residues. V shed 0 bases and J shed 0 bases, with 6 bases lying between them. From germline, CDR1 is GTSNPN and CDR2 SVGIG (reference sequence).

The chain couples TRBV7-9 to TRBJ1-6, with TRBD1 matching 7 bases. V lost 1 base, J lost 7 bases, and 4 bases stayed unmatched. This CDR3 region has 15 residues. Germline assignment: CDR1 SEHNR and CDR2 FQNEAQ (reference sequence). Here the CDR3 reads CASSLGGTANSPLHF. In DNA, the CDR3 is TGTGCCAGCAGCTTAGGGGGGACAGCAAATTCACCCCTCCACTTT.

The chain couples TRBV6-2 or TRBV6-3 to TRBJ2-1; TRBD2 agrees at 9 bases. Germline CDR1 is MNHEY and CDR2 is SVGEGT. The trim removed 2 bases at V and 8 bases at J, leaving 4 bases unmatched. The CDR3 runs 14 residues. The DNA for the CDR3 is TGTGCCAGCAGTTACGCGGGAGGGGATTATGAGCAGTTCTTC. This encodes CASSYAGGDYEQFF.

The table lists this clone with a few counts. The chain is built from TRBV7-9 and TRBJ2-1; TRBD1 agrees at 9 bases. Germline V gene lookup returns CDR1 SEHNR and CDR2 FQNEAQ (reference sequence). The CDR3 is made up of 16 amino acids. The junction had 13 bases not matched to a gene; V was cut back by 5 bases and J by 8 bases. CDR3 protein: CASSRTLGQGYDEQFF. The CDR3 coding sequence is TGTGCCAGCAGCCGTACCTTGGGACAGGGTTATGATGAGCAGTTCTTC.

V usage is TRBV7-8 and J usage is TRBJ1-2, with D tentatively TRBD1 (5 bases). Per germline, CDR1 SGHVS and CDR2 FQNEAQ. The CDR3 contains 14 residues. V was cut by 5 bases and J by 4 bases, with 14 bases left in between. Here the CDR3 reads CASSRGEAVYGYTF. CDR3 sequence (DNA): TGTGCCAGCAGCCGAGGGGAAGCGGTCTATGGCTACACCTTC.

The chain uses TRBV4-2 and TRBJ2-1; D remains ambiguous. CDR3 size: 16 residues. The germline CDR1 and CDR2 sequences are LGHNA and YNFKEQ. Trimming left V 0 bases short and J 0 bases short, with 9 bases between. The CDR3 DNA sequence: TGTGCCAGCAGCCAAGATGGGGATTACTCCTACAATGAGCAGTTCTTC. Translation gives CASSQDGDYSYNEQFF.

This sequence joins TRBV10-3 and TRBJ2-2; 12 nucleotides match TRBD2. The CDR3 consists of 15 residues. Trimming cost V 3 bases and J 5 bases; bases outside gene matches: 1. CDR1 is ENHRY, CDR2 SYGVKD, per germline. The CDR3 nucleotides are TGTGCCATCAGTGAAGGGACTAGCGGGACCGGGGAGCTGTTTTTT. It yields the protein CAISEGTSGTGELFF.

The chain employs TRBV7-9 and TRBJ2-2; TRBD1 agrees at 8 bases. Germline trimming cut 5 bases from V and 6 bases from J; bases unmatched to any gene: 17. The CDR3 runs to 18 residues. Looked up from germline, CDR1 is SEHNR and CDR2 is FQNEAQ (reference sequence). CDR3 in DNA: TGTGCCAGCAGCCTAAAGGCGTTCCAGGGGGCGTTGGCCGGGGAGCTGTTTTTT. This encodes CASSLKAFQGALAGELFF.

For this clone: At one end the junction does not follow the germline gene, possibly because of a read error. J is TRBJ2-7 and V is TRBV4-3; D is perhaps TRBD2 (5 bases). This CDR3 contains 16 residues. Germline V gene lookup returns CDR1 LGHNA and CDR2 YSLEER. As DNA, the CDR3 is TGCACCAGCAGCCGGGAAGGGCGGCTGAGCTCCTACGAGCAGTACTTC. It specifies CTSSREGRLSSYEQYF.

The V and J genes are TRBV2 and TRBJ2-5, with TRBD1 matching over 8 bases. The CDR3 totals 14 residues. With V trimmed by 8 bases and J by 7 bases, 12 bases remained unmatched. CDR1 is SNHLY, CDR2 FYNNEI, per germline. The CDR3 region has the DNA TGTGCCAGCCAGGGACAGGAGGGATTGGGGACCCAGTACTTC. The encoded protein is CASQGQEGLGTQYF.